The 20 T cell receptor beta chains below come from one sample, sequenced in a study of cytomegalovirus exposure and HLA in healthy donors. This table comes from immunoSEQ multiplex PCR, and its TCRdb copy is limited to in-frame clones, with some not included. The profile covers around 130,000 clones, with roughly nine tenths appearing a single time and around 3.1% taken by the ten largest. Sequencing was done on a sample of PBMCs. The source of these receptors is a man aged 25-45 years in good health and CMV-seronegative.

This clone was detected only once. The CDR3 is CASSLPRQEAAVIYGYTF. The CDR3 DNA sequence: TGTGCCAGCAGTTTACCTAGACAGGAGGCGGCGGTCATCTATGGCTACACCTTC. The chain has TRBV28 and TRBJ1-2; a possible D gene is TRBD1 (6 bases). Trimming took 2 bases from V and 4 from J, leaving 23 bases between them. Looked up from germline, CDR1 is MDHEN and CDR2 is SYDVKM. This CDR3 is built from 18 residues.

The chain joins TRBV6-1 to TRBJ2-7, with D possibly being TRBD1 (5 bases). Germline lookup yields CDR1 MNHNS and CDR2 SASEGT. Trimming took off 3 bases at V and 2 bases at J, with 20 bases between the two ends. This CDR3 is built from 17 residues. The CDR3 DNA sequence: TGTGCCAGCAGTGACCTCAAACGACAGTTCTCGGCCTACGAGCAGTACTTC. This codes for CASSDLKRQFSAYEQYF.

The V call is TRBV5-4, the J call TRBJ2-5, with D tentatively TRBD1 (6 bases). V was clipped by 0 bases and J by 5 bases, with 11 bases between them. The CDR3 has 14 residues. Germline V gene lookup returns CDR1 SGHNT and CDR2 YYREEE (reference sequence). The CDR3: CASSLAGATETQYF. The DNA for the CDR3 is TGTGCCAGCAGCTTGGCAGGGGCGACTGAGACCCAGTACTTC.

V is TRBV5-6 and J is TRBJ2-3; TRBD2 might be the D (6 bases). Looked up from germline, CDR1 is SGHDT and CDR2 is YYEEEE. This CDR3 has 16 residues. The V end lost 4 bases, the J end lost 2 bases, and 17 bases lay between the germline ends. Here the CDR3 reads CASSRPTGTSTDTQYF. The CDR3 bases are TGTGCCAGCAGCCGACCGACCGGGACTTCCACAGATACGCAGTATTTT.

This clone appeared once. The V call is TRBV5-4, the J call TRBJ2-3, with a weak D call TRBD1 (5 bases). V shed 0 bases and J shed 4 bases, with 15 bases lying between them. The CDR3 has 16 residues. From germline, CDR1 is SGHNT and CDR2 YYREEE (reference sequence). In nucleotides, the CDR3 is TGTGCCAGCAGCTTGGGGGGCGGCCAGGCCCCAGATACGCAGTATTTT. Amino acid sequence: CASSLGGGQAPDTQYF.

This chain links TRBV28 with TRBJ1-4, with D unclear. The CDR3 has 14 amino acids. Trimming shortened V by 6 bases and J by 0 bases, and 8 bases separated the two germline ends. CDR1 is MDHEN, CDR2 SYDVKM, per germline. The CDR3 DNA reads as TGTGCCAGCAGGCCACAGCCAACTAATGAAAAACTGTTTTTT. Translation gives CASRPQPTNEKLFF.

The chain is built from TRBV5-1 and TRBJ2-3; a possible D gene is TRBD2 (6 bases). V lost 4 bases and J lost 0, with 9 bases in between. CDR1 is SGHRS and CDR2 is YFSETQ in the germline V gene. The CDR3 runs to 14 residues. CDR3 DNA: TGCGCCAGCAGCCGCGGGGTTAGCACAGATACGCAGTATTTT. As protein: CASSRGVSTDTQYF.

Here the CDR3 reads CASSLGEGGYTF. The CDR3 coding sequence is TGCGCCAGCAGCTTGGGGGAGGGAGGCTACACCTTC. The chain carries TRBV5-1 and TRBJ1-2; D unclear. Germline V gives CDR1 SGHRS, CDR2 YFSETQ. Trimming pared 0 bases from V and 8 bases from J, leaving 8 bases between. The CDR3 length is 12 residues.

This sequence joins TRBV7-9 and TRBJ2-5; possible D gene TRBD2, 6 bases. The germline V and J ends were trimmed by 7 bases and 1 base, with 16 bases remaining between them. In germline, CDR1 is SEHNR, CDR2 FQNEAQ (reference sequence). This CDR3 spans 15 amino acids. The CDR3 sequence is CASTYIADSQETQYF. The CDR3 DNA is TGTGCCAGCACCTATATAGCGGACTCCCAAGAGACCCAGTACTTC. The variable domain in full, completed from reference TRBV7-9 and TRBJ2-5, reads DTGVSQNPRHKITKRGQNVTFRCDPISEHNRLYWYRQTLGQGPEFLTYFQNEAQLEKSRLLSDRFSAERPKGSFSTLEIQRTEQGDSAMYLCASTYIADSQETQYFGPGTRLLVL.

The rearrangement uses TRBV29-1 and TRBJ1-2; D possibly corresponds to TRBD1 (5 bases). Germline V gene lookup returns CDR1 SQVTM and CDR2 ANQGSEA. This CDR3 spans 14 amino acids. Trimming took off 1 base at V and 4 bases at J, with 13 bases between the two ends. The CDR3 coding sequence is TGCAGCGTTGAAGCCCCTCAGGGAGGCTATGGCTACACCTTC. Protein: CSVEAPQGGYGYTF.

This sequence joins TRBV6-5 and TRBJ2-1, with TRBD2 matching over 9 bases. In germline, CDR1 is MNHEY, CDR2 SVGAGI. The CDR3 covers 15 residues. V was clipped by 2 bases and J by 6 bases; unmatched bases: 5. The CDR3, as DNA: TGTGCCAGCAGTTACATTGGCGGGGGGGCCAATGAGCAGTTCTTC. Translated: CASSYIGGGANEQFF.

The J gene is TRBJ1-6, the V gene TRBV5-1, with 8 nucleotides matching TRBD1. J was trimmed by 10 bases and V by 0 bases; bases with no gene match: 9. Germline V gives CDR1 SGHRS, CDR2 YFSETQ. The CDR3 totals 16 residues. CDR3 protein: CASSLDSGRGQSPLHF. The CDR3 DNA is TGCGCCAGCAGCTTGGACTCGGGCAGGGGGCAATCACCCCTCCACTTT.

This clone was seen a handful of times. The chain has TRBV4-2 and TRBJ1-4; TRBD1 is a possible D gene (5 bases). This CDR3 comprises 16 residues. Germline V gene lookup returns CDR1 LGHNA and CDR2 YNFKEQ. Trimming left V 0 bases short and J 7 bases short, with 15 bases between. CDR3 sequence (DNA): TGTGCCAGCAGCCAAGATTTGCGGGGGATGAGTGAAAAACTGTTTTTT. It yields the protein CASSQDLRGMSEKLFF.

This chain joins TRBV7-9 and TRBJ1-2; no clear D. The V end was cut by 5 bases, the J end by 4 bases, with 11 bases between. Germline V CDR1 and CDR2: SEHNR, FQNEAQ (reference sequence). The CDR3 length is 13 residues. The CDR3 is CASSPGGLYGYTF. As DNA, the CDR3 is TGTGCCAGCAGCCCCGGAGGCCTCTATGGCTACACCTTC. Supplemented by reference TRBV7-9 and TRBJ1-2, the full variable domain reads DTGVSQNPRHKITKRGQNVTFRCDPISEHNRLYWYRQTLGQGPEFLTYFQNEAQLEKSRLLSDRFSAERPKGSFSTLEIQRTEQGDSAMYLCASSPGGLYGYTFGSGTRLTVV.

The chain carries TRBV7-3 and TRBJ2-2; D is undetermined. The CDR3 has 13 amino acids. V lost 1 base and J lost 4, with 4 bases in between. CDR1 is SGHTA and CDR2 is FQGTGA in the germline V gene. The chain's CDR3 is CASSLSSTGELFF. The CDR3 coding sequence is TGTGCCAGCAGCTTAAGTAGCACCGGGGAGCTGTTTTTT.

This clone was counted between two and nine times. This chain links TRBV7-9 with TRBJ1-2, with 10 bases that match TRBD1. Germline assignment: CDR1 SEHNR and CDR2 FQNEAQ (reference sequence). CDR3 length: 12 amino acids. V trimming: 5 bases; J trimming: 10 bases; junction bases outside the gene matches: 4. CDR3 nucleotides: TGTGCCAGCAGCCCTGGACAGGGGGACTACACCTTC. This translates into CASSPGQGDYTF.

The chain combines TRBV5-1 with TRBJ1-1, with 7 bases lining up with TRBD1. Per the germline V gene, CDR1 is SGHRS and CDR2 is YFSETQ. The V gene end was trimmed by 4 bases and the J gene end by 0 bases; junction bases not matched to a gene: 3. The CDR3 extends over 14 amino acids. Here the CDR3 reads CASSPGQVNTEAFF. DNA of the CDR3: TGCGCCAGCAGCCCAGGACAGGTGAACACTGAAGCTTTCTTT.

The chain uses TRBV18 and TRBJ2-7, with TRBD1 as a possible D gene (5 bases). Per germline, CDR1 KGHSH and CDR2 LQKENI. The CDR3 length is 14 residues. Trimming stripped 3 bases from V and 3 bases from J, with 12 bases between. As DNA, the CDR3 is TGTGCCAGCTCACCGATCGACAGTCTCTACGAGCAGTACTTC. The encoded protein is CASSPIDSLYEQYF.

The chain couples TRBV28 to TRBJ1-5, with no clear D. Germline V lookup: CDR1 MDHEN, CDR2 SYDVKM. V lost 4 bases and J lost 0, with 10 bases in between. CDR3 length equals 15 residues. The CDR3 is CASSSTHYSNQPQHF. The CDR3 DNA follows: TGTGCCAGCAGTTCGACACATTATAGCAATCAGCCCCAGCATTTT.

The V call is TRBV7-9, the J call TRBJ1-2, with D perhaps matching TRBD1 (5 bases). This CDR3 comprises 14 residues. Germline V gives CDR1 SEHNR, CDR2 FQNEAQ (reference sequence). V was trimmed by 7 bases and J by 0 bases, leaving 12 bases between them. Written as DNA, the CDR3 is TGTGCCAGCACCCTAGGGGTTGCTAACTATGGCTACACCTTC. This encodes CASTLGVANYGYTF.